The clone carrying this T cell receptor (beta chain) appeared once. The data stem from a study of T cell changes during pregnancy in multiple sclerosis. Sequencing was performed with immunoSEQ multiplex PCR; in TCRdb, only in-frame clones are kept and a portion is missing. The repertoire consists of about 33,000 clones, with around 94% occurring once and the leading ten covering around 1.3%. V was trimmed by 2 bases and J by 0 bases, leaving 5 bases between them. There are 14 residues in the CDR3. Germline V gene data show CDR1 as LNHDA and CDR2 as SQIVND (reference sequence). This TCR came from a female donor with multiple sclerosis, enrolled in a pregnancy study. The J gene is TRBJ1-5, the V gene TRBV19; D is ambiguous. Sequencing used PBMCs (not recorded whether the cells were cultured). DNA of the CDR3: TGTGCCAGTAGTATAACCTATAGCAATCAGCCCCAGCATTTT. Amino acids: CASSITYSNQPQHF.